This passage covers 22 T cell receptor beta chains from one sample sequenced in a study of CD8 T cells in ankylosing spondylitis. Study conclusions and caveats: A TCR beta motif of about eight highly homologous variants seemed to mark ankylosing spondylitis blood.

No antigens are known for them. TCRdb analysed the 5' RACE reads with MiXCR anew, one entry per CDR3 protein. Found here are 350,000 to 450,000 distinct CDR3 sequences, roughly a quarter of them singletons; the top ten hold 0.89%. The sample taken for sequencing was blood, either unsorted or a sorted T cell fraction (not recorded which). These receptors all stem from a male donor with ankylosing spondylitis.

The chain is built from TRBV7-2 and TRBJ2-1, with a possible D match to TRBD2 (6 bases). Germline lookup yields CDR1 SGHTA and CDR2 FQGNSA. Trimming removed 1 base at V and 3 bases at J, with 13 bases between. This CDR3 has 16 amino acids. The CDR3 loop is CASSLESTGLYNEQFF. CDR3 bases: TGTGCCAGCAGCTTAGAGTCCACGGGACTCTACAATGAGCAGTTCTTC.

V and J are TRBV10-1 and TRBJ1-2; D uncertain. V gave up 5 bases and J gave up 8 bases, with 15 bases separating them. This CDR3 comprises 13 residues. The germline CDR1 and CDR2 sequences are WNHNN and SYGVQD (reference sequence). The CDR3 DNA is TGCGCCAGCAGTCCCGCAAAGGCGCGCGGCTACACCTTC. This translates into CASSPAKARGYTF.

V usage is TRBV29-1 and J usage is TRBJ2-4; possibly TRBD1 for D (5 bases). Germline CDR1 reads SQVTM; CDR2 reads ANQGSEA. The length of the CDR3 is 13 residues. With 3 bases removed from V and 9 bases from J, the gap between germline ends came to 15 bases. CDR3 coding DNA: TGCAGCGTTGAGCCCATGGGAAGGGGCATTCAGTACTTC. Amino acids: CSVEPMGRGIQYF.

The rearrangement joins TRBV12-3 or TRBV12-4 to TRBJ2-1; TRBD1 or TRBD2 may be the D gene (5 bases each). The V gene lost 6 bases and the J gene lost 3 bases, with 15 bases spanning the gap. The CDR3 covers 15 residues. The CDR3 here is CASSQGRGYYNEQFF. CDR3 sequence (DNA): TGTGCCAGCAGCCAGGGACGGGGCTACTACAATGAGCAGTTCTTC.

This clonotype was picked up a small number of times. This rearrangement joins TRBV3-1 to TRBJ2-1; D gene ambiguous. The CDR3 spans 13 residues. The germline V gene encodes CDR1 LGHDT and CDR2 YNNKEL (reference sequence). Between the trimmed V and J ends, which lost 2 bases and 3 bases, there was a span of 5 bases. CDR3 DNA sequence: TGTGCCAGCAGCCAAACCCTCTACAATGAGCAGTTCTTC. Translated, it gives CASSQTLYNEQFF.

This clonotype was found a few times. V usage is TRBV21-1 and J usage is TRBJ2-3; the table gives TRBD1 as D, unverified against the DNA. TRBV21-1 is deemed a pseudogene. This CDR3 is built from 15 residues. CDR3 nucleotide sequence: TGTGCCAGCAGCCCGGGGGCGGGAGTCACAGATACGCAGTATTTT. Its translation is CASSPGAGVTDTQYF.

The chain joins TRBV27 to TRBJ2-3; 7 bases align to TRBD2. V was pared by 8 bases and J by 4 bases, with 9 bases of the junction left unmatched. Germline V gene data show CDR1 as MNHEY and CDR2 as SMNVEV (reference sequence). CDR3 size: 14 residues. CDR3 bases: TGTGCCAGCGGAGCGGGACGGGTGCCAGATACGCAGTATTTT. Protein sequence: CASGAGRVPDTQYF.

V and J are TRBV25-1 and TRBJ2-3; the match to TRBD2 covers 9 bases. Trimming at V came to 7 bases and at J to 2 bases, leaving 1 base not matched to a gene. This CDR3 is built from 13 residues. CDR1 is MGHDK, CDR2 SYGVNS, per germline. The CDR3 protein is CASIAGATDTQYF. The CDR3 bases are TGTGCCAGCATAGCGGGAGCCACAGATACGCAGTATTTT.

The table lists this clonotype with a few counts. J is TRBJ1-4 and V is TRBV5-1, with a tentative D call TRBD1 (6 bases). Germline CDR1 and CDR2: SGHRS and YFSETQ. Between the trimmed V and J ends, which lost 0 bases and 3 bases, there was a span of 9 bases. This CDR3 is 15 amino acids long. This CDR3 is CASSLEGDPNEKLFF. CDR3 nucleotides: TGCGCCAGCAGCTTGGAGGGGGATCCTAATGAAAAACTGTTTTTT. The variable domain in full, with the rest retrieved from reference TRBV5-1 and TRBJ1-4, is KAGVTQTPRYLIKTRGQQVTLSCSPISGHRSVSWYQQTPGQGLQFLFEYFSETQRNKGNFPGRFSGRQFSNSRSEMNVSTLELGDSALYLCASSLEGDPNEKLFFGSGTQLSVL.

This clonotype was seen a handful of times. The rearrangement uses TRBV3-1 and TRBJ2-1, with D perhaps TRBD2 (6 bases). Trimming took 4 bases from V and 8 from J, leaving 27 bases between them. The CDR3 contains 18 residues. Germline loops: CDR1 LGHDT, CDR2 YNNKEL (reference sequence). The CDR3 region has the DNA TGTGCCAGCAGCCCACAACCTCCCGGGACTTCGACAATTCATGAGCAGTTCTTC. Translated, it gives CASSPQPPGTSTIHEQFF.

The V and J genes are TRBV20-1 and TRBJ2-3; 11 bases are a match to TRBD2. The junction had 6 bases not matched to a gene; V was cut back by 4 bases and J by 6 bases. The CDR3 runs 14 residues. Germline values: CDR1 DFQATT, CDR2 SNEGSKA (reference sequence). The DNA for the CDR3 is TGCAGTGCTACGGCAGGACTAGCGGGTGATACGCAGTATTTT. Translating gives CSATAGLAGDTQYF.

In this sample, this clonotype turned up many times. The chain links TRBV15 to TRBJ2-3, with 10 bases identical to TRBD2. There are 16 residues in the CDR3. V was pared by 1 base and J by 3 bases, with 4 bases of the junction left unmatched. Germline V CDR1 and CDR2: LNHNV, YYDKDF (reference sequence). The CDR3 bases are TGTGCCACCAGCAGAGTAAGCGGGAGGGGTACAGATACGCAGTATTTT. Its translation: CATSRVSGRGTDTQYF.

The CDR3 region is CSASPMGQGYGYTF. CDR3 in DNA: TGCAGTGCTAGTCCTATGGGACAGGGCTATGGCTACACCTTC. The chain uses TRBV20-1 and TRBJ1-2, with TRBD1 identical over 9 bases. V dropped 3 bases and J dropped 4; count of bases not matched to a gene: 6. Germline V gives CDR1 DFQATT, CDR2 SNEGSKA (reference sequence). CDR3 length: 14 residues.

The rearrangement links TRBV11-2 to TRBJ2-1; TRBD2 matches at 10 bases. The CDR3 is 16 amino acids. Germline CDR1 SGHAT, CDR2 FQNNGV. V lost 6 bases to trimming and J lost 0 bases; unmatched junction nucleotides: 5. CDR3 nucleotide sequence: TGTGCCAGCAGGCCACTAGCGGGAAACTCCTACAATGAGCAGTTCTTC. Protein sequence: CASRPLAGNSYNEQFF. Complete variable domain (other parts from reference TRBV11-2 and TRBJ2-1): EAGVAQSPRYKIIEKRQSVAFWCNPISGHATLYWYQQILGQGPKLLIQFQNNGVVDDSQLPKDRFSAERLKGVDSTLKIQPAKLEDSAVYLCASRPLAGNSYNEQFFGPGTRLTVL.

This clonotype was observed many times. The CDR3 sequence: CASSLASTDTQYF. For the CDR3, the DNA is TGCGCCAGCAGCTTGGCCAGCACAGATACGCAGTATTTT. The chain employs TRBV5-1 and TRBJ2-3; no clear D gene. The CDR3 has 13 residues. Trimming took 0 bases from V and 0 from J, leaving 2 bases between them. CDR1 and CDR2 (germline): SGHRS, YFSETQ.

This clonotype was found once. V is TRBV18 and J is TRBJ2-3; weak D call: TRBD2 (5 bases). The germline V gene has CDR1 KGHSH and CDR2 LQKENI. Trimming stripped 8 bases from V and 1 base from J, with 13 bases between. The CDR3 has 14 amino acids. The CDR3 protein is CASLRGYRTDTQYF. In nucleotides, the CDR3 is TGTGCCAGCCTCCGAGGGTATCGCACAGATACGCAGTATTTT.

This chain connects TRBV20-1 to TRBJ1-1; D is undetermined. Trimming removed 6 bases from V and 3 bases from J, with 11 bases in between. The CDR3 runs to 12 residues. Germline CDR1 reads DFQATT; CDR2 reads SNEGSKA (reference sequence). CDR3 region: CSAQTWDTEAFF. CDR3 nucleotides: TGCAGTGCCCAGACTTGGGACACTGAAGCTTTCTTT.

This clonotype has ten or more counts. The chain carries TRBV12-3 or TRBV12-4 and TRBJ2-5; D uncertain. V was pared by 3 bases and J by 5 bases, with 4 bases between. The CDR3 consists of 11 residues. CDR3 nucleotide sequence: TGTGCCAGCAGTTTTTATGAGACCCAGTACTTC. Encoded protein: CASSFYETQYF.

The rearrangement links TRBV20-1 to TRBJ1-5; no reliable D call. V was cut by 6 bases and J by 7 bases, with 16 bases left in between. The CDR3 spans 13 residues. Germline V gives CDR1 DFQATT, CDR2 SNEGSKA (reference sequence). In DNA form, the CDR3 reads TGCAGTGCAAGGCCTCAAGCGGGACAGCCCCAGCATTTT. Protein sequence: CSARPQAGQPQHF.

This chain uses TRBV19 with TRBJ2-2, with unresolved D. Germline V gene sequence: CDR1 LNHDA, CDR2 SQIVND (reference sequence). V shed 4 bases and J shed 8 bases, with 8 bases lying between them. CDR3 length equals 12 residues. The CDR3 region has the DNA TGTGCCAGTAGTACGCCTTTAGGGGAGCTGTTTTTT. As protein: CASSTPLGELFF. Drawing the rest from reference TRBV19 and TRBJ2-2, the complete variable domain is DGGITQSPKYLFRKEGQNVTLSCEQNLNHDAMYWYRQDPGQGLRLIYYSQIVNDFQKGDIAEGYSVSREKKESFPLTVTSAQKNPTAFYLCASSTPLGELFFGEGSRLTVL.

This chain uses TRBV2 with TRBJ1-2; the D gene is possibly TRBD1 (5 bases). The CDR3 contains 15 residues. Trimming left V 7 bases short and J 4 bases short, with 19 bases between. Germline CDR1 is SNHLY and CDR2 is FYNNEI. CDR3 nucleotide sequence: TGTGCCAGCACGCAAGGACCGGGACGACTCTATGGCTACACCTTC. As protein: CASTQGPGRLYGYTF.

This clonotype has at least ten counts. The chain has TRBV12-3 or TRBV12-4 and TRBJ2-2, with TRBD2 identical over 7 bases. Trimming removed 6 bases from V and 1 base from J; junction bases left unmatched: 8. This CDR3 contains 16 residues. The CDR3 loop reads CASRDRGGGNTGELFF. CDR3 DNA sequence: TGTGCCAGCAGAGATCGTGGGGGGGGGAACACCGGGGAGCTGTTTTTT.